The present TCR beta chain was sequenced within a study of regulatory T cells in long-lasting Graves disease. Study results and limitations: Because few samples were included, accuracy may have been lower. Researchers examined only peripheral blood and not thyroid tissue. Fewer public clonotypes were shared by new patients (roughly 910) than by persistent patients (roughly 2,500).

Combining iRepertoire HTBI primers with Arm-PCR of CDR3 regions, the authors built TCR beta libraries. Methods used by the authors: Across samples, 60 to 75 TRBV and 14 TRBJ segments were found. TCRdb reprocessed the multiplex PCR reads via MiXCR and lists one record per CDR3 protein. TCRdb, not the authors, supplied the V and J calls. The sample lists hundreds of thousands of distinct CDR3 sequences, less than 25% occurring once. To note about this clonotype: Its antigen is not known.

Trimming cost V 1 base and J 3 bases, with 8 bases left between them. CDR3 length: 14 amino acids. Germline assignment: CDR1 SNHLY and CDR2 FYNNEI. Noted time point: persistent/refractory GD, antithyroid drugs over 5 years with positive TRAb. PBMCs were the source of the RNA used for TCR sequencing. Source: peripheral blood mononuclear cells (PBMCs), taken when the disease was refractory, from a patient treated with antithyroid drugs. The rearrangement links TRBV2 to TRBJ2-3; D is possibly TRBD2 (5 bases). The sequence came from a female donor with Graves disease. Here the CDR3 reads CASSEGGQTDTQYF. The CDR3 nucleotides are TGTGCCAGCAGTGAAGGCGGGCAAACAGATACGCAGTATTTT.